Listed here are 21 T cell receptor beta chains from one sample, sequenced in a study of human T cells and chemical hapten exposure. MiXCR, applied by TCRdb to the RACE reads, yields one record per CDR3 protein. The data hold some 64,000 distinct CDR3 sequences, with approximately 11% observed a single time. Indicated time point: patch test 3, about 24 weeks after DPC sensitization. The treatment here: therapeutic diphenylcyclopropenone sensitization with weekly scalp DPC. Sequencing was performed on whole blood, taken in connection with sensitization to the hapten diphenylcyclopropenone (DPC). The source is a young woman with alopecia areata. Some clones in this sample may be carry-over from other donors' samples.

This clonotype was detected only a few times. The CDR3 spells CASTTGGTGELFF. DNA for the CDR3: TGTGCCAGCACCACCGGTGGGACCGGGGAGCTGTTTTTT. The chain employs TRBV27 and TRBJ2-2; D unclear. In germline, CDR1 is MNHEY, CDR2 SMNVEV (reference sequence). This CDR3 region has 13 residues. V lost 7 bases, J lost 5 bases, and 11 bases lay in between.

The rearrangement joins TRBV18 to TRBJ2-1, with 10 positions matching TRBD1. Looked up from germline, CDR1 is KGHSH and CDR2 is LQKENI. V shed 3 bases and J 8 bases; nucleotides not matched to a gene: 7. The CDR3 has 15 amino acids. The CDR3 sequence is CASSPGQGIPHEQFF. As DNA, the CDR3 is TGTGCCAGCTCACCGGGACAGGGGATCCCCCATGAGCAGTTCTTC.

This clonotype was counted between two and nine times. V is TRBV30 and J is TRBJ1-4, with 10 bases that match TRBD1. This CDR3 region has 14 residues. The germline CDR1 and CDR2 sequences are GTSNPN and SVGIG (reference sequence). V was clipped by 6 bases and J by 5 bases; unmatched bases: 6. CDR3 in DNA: TGTGCCTGCAGACGACAGGGGGCAAATGAAAAACTGTTTTTT. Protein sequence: CACRRQGANEKLFF.

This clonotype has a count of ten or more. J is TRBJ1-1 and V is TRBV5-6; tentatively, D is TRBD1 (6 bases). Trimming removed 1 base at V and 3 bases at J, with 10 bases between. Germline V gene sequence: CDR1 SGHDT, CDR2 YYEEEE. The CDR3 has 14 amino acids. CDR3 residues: CASSLPRTDTEAFF. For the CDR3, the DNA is TGTGCCAGCAGCTTGCCCCGGACAGACACTGAAGCTTTCTTT.

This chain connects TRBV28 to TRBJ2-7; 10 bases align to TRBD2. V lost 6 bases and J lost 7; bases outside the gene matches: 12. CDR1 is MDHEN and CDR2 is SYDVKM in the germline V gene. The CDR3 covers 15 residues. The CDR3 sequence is CASSPGLAVKVEQYF. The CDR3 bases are TGTGCCAGCAGCCCCGGACTAGCGGTTAAAGTAGAGCAGTACTTC.

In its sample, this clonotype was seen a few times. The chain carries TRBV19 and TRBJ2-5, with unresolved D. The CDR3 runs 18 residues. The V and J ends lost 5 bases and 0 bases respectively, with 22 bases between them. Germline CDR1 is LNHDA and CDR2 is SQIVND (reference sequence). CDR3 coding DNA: TGTGCCAGTAGTGTAGGTCGCAAGAACTCCCAGTACCAAGAGACCCAGTACTTC. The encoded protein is CASSVGRKNSQYQETQYF.

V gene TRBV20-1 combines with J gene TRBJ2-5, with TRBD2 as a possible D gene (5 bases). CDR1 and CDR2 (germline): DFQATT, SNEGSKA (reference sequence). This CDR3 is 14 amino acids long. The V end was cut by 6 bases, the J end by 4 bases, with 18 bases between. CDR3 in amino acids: CSARELSEPETQYF. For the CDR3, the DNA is TGCAGTGCAAGGGAGCTTAGCGAGCCAGAGACCCAGTACTTC.

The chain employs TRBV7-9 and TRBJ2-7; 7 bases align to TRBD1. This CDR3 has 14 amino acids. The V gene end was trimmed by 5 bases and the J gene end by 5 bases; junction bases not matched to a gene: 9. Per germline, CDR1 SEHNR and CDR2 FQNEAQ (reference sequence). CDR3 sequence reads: CASSLRQGSHEQYF. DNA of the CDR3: TGTGCCAGCAGCCTCAGACAGGGCAGCCACGAGCAGTACTTC.

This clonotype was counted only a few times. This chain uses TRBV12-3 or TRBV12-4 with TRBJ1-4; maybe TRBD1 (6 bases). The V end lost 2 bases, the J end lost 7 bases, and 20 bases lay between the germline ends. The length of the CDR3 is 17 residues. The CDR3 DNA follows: TGTGCCAGCAGTTTATCCCGCGCCCTAGGGGGTCGTGAAAAACTGTTTTTT. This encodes CASSLSRALGGREKLFF.

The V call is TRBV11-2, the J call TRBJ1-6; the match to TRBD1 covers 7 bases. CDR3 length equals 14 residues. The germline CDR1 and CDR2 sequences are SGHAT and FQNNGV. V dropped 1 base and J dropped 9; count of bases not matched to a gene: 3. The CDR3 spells CASSLGDRISPLHF. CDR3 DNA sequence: TGTGCCAGCAGCTTAGGGGACAGAATTTCACCCCTCCACTTT.

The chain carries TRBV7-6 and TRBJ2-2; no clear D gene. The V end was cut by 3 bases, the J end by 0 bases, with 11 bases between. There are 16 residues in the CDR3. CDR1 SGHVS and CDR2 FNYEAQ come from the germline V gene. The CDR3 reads CASSFLDTSNTGELFF. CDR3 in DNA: TGTGCCAGCAGCTTCCTAGACACCTCGAACACCGGGGAGCTGTTTTTT. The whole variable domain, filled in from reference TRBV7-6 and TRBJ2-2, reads GAGVSQSPRYKVTKRGQDVALRCDPISGHVSLYWYRQALGQGPEFLTYFNYEAQQDKSGLPNDRFSAERPEGSISTLTIQRTEQRDSAMYRCASSFLDTSNTGELFFGEGSRLTVL.

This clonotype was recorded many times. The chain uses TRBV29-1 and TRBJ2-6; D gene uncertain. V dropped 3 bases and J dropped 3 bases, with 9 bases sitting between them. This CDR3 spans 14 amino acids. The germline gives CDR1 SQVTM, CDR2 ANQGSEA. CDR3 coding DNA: TGCAGCGTTGAGGGAATTGGTGGGGCCAACGTCCTGACTTTC. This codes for CSVEGIGGANVLTF.

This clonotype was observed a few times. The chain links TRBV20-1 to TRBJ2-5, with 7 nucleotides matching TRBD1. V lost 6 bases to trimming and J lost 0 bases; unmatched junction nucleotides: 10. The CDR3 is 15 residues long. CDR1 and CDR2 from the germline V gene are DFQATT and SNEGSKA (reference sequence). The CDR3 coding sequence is TGCAGTGCAAGGGGGCAGGCGGCTGACCAAGAGACCCAGTACTTC. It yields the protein CSARGQAADQETQYF.

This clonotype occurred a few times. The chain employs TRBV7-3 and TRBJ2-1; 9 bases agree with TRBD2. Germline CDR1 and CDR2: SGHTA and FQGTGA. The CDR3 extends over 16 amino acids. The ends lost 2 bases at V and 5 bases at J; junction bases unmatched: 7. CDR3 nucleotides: TGTGCCAGCAGCTTACTGGGACTAGCAGGGGACAATGAGCAGTTCTTC. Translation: CASSLLGLAGDNEQFF. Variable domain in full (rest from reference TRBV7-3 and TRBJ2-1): GAGVSQTPSNKVTEKGKYVELRCDPISGHTALYWYRQSLGQGPEFLIYFQGTGAADDSGLPNDRFFAVRPEGSVSTLKIQRTERGDSAVYLCASSLLGLAGDNEQFFGPGTRLTVL.

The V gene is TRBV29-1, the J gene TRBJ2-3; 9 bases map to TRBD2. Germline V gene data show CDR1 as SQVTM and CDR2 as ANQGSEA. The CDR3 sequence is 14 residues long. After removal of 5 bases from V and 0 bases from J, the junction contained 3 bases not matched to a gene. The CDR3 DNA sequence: TGCAGCGTTTTAGCGGGAGTTAGCACAGATACGCAGTATTTT. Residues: CSVLAGVSTDTQYF.

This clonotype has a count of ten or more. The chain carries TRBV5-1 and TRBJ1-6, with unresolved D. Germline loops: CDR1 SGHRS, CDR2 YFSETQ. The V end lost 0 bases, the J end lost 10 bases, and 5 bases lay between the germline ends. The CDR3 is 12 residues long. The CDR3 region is CASSLDTSPLHF. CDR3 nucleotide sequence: TGCGCCAGCAGCTTGGACACATCACCCCTCCACTTT.

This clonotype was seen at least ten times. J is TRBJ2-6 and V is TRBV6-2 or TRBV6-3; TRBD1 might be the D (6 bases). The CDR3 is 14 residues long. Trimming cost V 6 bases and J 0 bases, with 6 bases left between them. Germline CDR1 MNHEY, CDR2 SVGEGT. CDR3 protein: CASSRGSGANVLTF. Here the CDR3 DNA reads TGTGCCAGCAGCAGGGGCTCTGGGGCCAACGTCCTGACTTTC.

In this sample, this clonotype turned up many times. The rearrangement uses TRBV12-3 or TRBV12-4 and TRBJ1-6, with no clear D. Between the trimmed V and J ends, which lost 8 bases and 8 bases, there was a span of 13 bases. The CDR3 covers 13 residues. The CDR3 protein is CASQQLTDSPLHF. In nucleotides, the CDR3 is TGTGCCAGCCAACAATTAACGGATTCACCCCTCCACTTT.

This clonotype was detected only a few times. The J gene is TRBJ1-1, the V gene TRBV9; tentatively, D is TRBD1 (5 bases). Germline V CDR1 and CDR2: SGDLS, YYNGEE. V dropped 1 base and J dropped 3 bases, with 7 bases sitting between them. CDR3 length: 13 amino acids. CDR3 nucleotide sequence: TGTGCCAGCAGCGTACTGGGGGACACTGAAGCTTTCTTT. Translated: CASSVLGDTEAFF.

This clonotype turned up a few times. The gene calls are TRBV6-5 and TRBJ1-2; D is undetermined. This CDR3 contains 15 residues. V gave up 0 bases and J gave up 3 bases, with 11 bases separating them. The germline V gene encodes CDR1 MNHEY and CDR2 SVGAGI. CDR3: CASSYSVKGYYGYTF. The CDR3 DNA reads TGTGCCAGCAGTTACTCAGTGAAGGGCTACTATGGCTACACCTTC.

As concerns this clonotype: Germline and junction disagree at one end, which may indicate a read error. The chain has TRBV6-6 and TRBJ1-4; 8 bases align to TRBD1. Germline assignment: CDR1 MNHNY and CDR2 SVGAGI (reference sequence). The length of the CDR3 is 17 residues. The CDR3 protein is CVSSYTRTGTVYEKLFF. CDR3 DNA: TGTGTCAGCAGTTACACCAGGACAGGGACAGTTTATGAAAAACTGTTTTTT.